This TCR beta chain was recorded in a study of T cells expressing NK-cell markers. As for the study in general: According to the study, TCR beta repertoires originated from sorted CD3+CD56+NKG2C+, CD3+CD56+NKG2C- and CD3+CD56-NKG2C+ T cells.

Points from the study as a whole: As a fraction of CD8+ T cells, dominant NKG2C+ clonotypes reached about 1.0-7.5% in roughly 6 donors.

This CDR3 has 15 residues. Concerning this clonotype itself: The antigen is undetermined.

UMIs were included in TCR beta cDNA generated by 5'RACE template switching. TCRdb derives one entry per CDR3 protein from the 5' RACE reads, leaving out DNA. Its table records about 300,000 distinct CDR3 sequences. The receptor was isolated from a woman between 18 and 70 years old in good health. Sequencing used blood T cells: a sorted CD56 or NKG2C T cell subset, CD4+ or CD8+ T cells, or bulk PBMC T cells (not recorded which). J is TRBJ1-6 and V is TRBV12-3 or TRBV12-4; lacking DNA, the TRBD1 call made by TCRdb goes unchecked. This CDR3 reads CASSWSWGDNSPLHF.